A selection of T cell receptor beta chains follows, all from one sample in a study of blood T cell repertoires in COVID-19. Sequencing used immunoSEQ multiplex PCR; TCRdb keeps in-frame clones, though not all of them. The table has around 220,000 clones, 86% seen once. The sample comprised peripheral blood. The receptors were sampled from a woman in her 50s with COVID-19, enrolled during active disease. The CDR3 runs from the conserved cysteine through the conserved F or W.

v_gene | CDR3aa
TRBV11-2 | CASRTMNTEAFF
TRBV19 | CASSIIVFRGGTEAFF
TRBV29-1 | CSVGEVGYGYTF
TRBV7-8 | CASSPGGETYYGYTF
TRBV19 | CASSSGGTGMYEQYF
TRBV4-3 | CASSQAQGLGEQYF
TRBV19 | CASSTSGGAPDTQYF
TRBV24-1 | CATSDRDSQETQYF
TRBV4-3 | CASSQERTGGYEQYF
TRBV6-4 | CASTPGHPNTEAFF
TRBV7-9 | CASSLDGDGYTF
TRBV20-1 | CSAAGQPQHF
TRBV30 | CAWSVQNIPKTTLHF
TRBV12-3/TRBV12-4 | CASSLWVLGGYTF
TRBV14 | CASSRRGGDNEQFF
TRBV11-2 | CASSGGGGGTQYF
TRBV3-1/TRBV3-2 | CASSPRGPTQETQYF
TRBV29-1 | CSVTGGTDTQYF
TRBV5-1 | CASSFQPLPGLAGNEQFF
TRBV4-3 | CASSQDFPVTYQPQHF
TRBV10-3 | CAIKVGANTDTQYF
TRBV7-2 | CASSSAGTAYYGYTF
TRBV28 | CASSPWDRGATNEKLFF
TRBV5-4 | CASSLAGNEKLFF
TRBV9 | CASSSTRGGSKDF
TRBV10-3 | CAISEGRGQETQYF
TRBV28 | CASSTLGQSSYEQYF
TRBV5-1 | CASSGGPNTDTQYF
TRBV28 | CASIMAPSGTGGYVFF
TRBV20-1 | CSARGNQPQHF
TRBV7-2 | CASSYRDPGELFF
TRBV5-1 | CASSSLDRGPVSYNEQFF
TRBV5-1 | CASRPQGADSPLHF